These 25 T cell receptor beta chains were all obtained from the same sample, sequenced in a study of cytomegalovirus exposure and HLA in healthy donors. Primers included in the PCR were 60 Vbeta and 13 Jbeta primers. Profiled with immunoSEQ multiplex PCR; TCRdb holds only in-frame clones, not every one. The data hold around 160,000 clones, with roughly 78% observed a single time. The sequencing sample was made of PBMCs. Receptors originate from a man aged 40-55 years in good health and CMV-seropositive.

J is TRBJ2-5 and V is TRBV15, with D maybe TRBD2 (5 bases). V lost 0 bases to trimming and J lost 3 bases, with 8 bases between them. Germline values: CDR1 LNHNV, CDR2 YYDKDF (reference sequence). This CDR3 is 14 amino acids long. CDR3: CATSRDRGKETQYF. CDR3 nucleotide sequence: TGTGCCACCAGCAGAGATCGAGGGAAAGAGACCCAGTACTTC.

This clone was seen just once. The CDR3 DNA sequence: TGTGCCAGCAGCGTAGTTGGACTAGGGACGAACTACAATGAGCAGTTCTTC. It specifies CASSVVGLGTNYNEQFF. The rearrangement links TRBV9 to TRBJ2-1, with TRBD2 matching over 7 bases. The CDR3 consists of 17 residues. CDR1 is SGDLS, CDR2 YYNGEE, per germline. V dropped 0 bases and J dropped 3; count of bases not matched to a gene: 9.

The sample holds a few counts of this clone. The rearrangement joins TRBV5-6 to TRBJ2-7, with D possibly being TRBD1 (5 bases). The CDR3 is 15 residues long. Trimming took off 4 bases at V and 3 bases at J, with 17 bases between the two ends. The germline CDR1 and CDR2 sequences are SGHDT and YYEEEE. The DNA for the CDR3 is TGTGCCAGCAGCAGCCCAACCCGACAGAGCTACGAGCAGTACTTC. Its translation: CASSSPTRQSYEQYF.

This clone was seen only once. The rearrangement uses TRBV2 and TRBJ2-5; D call uncertain. Matching the DNA end better, TRBJ2-7 makes the J call doubtful. The CDR3 totals 15 residues. Germline V gene data show CDR1 as SNHLY and CDR2 as FYNNEI. In DNA form, the CDR3 reads TGTGCCAGCAGTGTGGAGATTACGGCTAGTTCCGAGCAGTACTTC. Residues: CASSVEITASSEQYF.

The V gene is TRBV7-2, the J gene TRBJ2-1, with TRBD1 identical over 11 bases. CDR3 length equals 14 residues. Losses at the gene ends were 8 bases for V and 8 bases for J; bases not matched to a gene: 8. Germline CDR1 and CDR2: SGHTA and FQGNSA. The CDR3 loop is CASCRDRGTHEQFF. In DNA form, the CDR3 reads TGTGCCAGCTGCCGGGACAGGGGGACCCATGAGCAGTTCTTC.

This clone has a handful of counts. The chain couples TRBV7-2 to TRBJ2-1; 10 nucleotides agree with TRBD2. The V gene's germline CDR1 is SGHTA and CDR2 FQGNSA. V was clipped by 0 bases and J by 8 bases; unmatched bases: 4. The CDR3 runs 15 residues. The CDR3 nucleotides are TGTGCCAGCAGCTTAGCGGCTAGCGGGAGTCATGAGCAGTTCTTC. Amino acids: CASSLAASGSHEQFF.

CDR3 coding DNA: TGTGCCAGCAGTTCGGGGGGGGTTGGTGGCTACACCTTC. Encoded protein: CASSSGGVGGYTF. This sequence joins TRBV28 and TRBJ1-2, with D perhaps TRBD1 (5 bases). The CDR3 totals 13 residues. Deletions cut 4 bases from V and 7 bases from J, with 13 bases between. Germline CDR1 reads MDHEN; CDR2 reads SYDVKM.

V gene TRBV11-2 combines with J gene TRBJ2-1; a weak D match, TRBD2 (5 bases). The CDR3 has 15 amino acids. Germline V gives CDR1 SGHAT, CDR2 FQNNGV. V lost 0 bases to trimming and J lost 12 bases, with 18 bases between them. CDR3 sequence reads: CASSLDRRTPTRQFF. The CDR3 DNA reads TGTGCCAGCAGCTTAGATCGCCGCACCCCCACTAGGCAGTTCTTC.

This sequence joins TRBV7-7 and TRBJ2-2; TRBD1 agrees at 9 bases. J was trimmed by 7 bases and V by 5 bases; bases with no gene match: 11. CDR1 SSHAT and CDR2 FNYEAQ come from the germline V gene (reference sequence). The CDR3 sequence is 16 residues long. CDR3 coding DNA: TGTGCCAGCAGCAAGACCGGGACAGGGACCATCGGGGAGCTGTTTTTT. It is translated as CASSKTGTGTIGELFF. The complete variable domain, with remaining parts taken from reference TRBV7-7 and TRBJ2-2, reads GAGVSQSPRYKVTKRGQDVTLRCDPISSHATLYWYQQALGQGPEFLTYFNYEAQPDKSGLPSDRFSAERPEGSISTLTIQRTEQRDSAMYRCASSKTGTGTIGELFFGEGSRLTVL.

The J gene is TRBJ2-2, the V gene TRBV30, with D possibly being TRBD2 (5 bases). The CDR3 is 15 amino acids. Germline V gene data show CDR1 as GTSNPN and CDR2 as SVGIG (reference sequence). V was pared by 0 bases and J by 6 bases, with 14 bases between. CDR3 loop: CAWSVEGLRAGELFF. The CDR3 DNA reads TGTGCCTGGAGTGTAGAGGGCTTACGAGCCGGGGAGCTGTTTTTT.

As to this clone: The sample holds other DNA sequences that translate to the same CDR3. V and J are TRBV25-1 and TRBJ1-2; D call uncertain. Per germline, CDR1 MGHDK and CDR2 SYGVNS. This CDR3 has 13 amino acids. V dropped 4 bases and J dropped 5 bases, with 11 bases sitting between them. DNA for the CDR3: TGTGCCAGCAGTGTTTCCAGTGCTTATGGCTACACCTTC. Translation gives CASSVSSAYGYTF.

J is TRBJ2-5 and V is TRBV5-4; TRBD2 matches at 8 bases. Looked up from germline, CDR1 is SGHNT and CDR2 is YYREEE (reference sequence). This CDR3 spans 17 amino acids. V shed 1 base, J shed 2 bases, and the junction held 10 bases outside the gene matches. The CDR3 sequence: CASSLSRLAGIQETQYF. The CDR3 DNA reads as TGTGCCAGCAGCTTGTCGAGGTTAGCGGGGATACAAGAGACCCAGTACTTC.

The CDR3 reads CASSLSPAKGQDGYTF. CDR3 nucleotide sequence: TGTGCCAGCAGCTTGAGTCCAGCCAAAGGACAGGACGGCTACACCTTC. The V gene is TRBV5-5, the J gene TRBJ1-2, with TRBD1 matching over 7 bases. J was trimmed by 8 bases and V by 1 base; bases with no gene match: 14. There are 16 residues in the CDR3. Germline V gene sequence: CDR1 SGHKS, CDR2 YYEKEE (reference sequence).

The chain uses TRBV6-5 and TRBJ1-1; D call uncertain. Trimming removed 0 bases at V and 9 bases at J, with 20 bases between. This CDR3 contains 16 residues. Per the germline V gene, CDR1 is MNHEY and CDR2 is SVGAGI. CDR3 residues: CASSYSKIEGEPKAFF. In DNA form, the CDR3 reads TGTGCCAGCAGTTACTCGAAAATTGAGGGCGAGCCGAAAGCTTTCTTT.

The V call is TRBV19, the J call TRBJ2-3; 10 bases line up with TRBD2. The CDR3 loop spans 15 amino acids. Trimming at V came to 8 bases and at J to 4 bases, leaving 9 bases not matched to a gene. Germline assignment: CDR1 LNHDA and CDR2 SQIVND (reference sequence). CDR3 sequence: CASATTAGGSDTQYF. In nucleotides, the CDR3 is TGTGCCAGTGCCACTACAGCGGGAGGGTCAGATACGCAGTATTTT.

In DNA form, the CDR3 reads TGTGCCAGCAGCCCTGGAAACGGGACAGTTGCCAAAAACATTCAGTACTTC. Amino acids: CASSPGNGTVAKNIQYF. The chain recombines TRBV7-9 with TRBJ2-4, with TRBD1 matching over 7 bases. The CDR3 is 17 amino acids. The germline gives CDR1 SEHNR, CDR2 FQNEAQ (reference sequence). V was pared by 5 bases and J by 1 base, with 11 bases of the junction left unmatched.

This sequence joins TRBV7-3 and TRBJ2-5, with D perhaps matching TRBD1 (6 bases). This CDR3 region has 14 residues. The V end was cut by 5 bases, the J end by 0 bases, with 10 bases between. CDR1 is SGHTA, CDR2 FQGTGA, per germline. The CDR3 loop is CASSLGHDQETQYF. The CDR3 DNA reads TGTGCCAGCAGCCTGGGACACGACCAAGAGACCCAGTACTTC. Together with reference TRBV7-3 and TRBJ2-5, the CDR3 gives the full variable domain: GAGVSQTPSNKVTEKGKYVELRCDPISGHTALYWYRQSLGQGPEFLIYFQGTGAADDSGLPNDRFFAVRPEGSVSTLKIQRTERGDSAVYLCASSLGHDQETQYFGPGTRLLVL.

This clone was seen a few times. The rearrangement links TRBV27 to TRBJ2-1; 11 nucleotides agree with TRBD2. The J segment lost 7 bases and the V segment lost 3 bases, leaving 14 bases of the junction unmatched. The germline V gene encodes CDR1 MNHEY and CDR2 SMNVEV (reference sequence). The CDR3 is made up of 18 amino acids. CDR3 sequence reads: CASSLAFPGLAGLNEQFF. DNA of the CDR3: TGTGCCAGCAGTTTGGCTTTTCCCGGACTAGCGGGTCTTAATGAGCAGTTCTTC.

The chain has TRBV28 and TRBJ2-7, with D uncertain. V lost 4 bases and J lost 4, with 5 bases in between. Germline loops: CDR1 MDHEN, CDR2 SYDVKM. The CDR3 is made up of 11 amino acids. The CDR3 bases are TGTGCCAGCAGTTCTAATTACGAGCAGTACTTC. Its translation is CASSSNYEQYF.

V gene TRBV28 combines with J gene TRBJ1-5; 8 bases are a match to TRBD1. The length of the CDR3 is 17 residues. The trim removed 4 bases at V and 7 bases at J, leaving 15 bases unmatched. The germline gives CDR1 MDHEN, CDR2 SYDVKM. CDR3 sequence reads: CASSSIGGTGGGQPQHF. CDR3 sequence (DNA): TGTGCCAGCAGTTCTATAGGGGGAACAGGGGGAGGACAGCCCCAGCATTTT. The entire variable domain, with the rest obtained from reference TRBV28 and TRBJ1-5, is as follows: DVKVTQSSRYLVKRTGEKVFLECVQDMDHENMFWYRQDPGLGLRLIYFSYDVKMKEKGDIPEGYSVSREKKERFSLILESASTNQTSMYLCASSSIGGTGGGQPQHFGDGTRLSIL.

This chain connects TRBV7-6 to TRBJ1-6; 7 bases fit TRBD1. The germline V gene has CDR1 SGHVS and CDR2 FNYEAQ. With 5 bases clipped from V and 10 bases from J, the junction kept 14 bases outside the gene matches. The CDR3 totals 16 residues. DNA for the CDR3: TGTGCCAGCAGCCCGCAGCAGGGGGATAACGGGTCACCCCTCCACTTT. Translating it yields CASSPQQGDNGSPLHF.

The J gene is TRBJ2-7, the V gene TRBV28; possibly TRBD2 for D (5 bases). CDR1 and CDR2 from the germline V gene are MDHEN and SYDVKM. V shed 6 bases and J shed 4 bases, with 7 bases lying between them. The length of the CDR3 is 11 residues. CDR3 sequence (DNA): TGTGCCAGCAGCACGGGGTACGAGCAGTACTTC. Amino acids: CASSTGYEQYF.

The chain couples TRBV7-2 to TRBJ2-7, with 13 bases lining up with TRBD2. This CDR3 region has 15 residues. Germline-derived CDR1 and CDR2 are SGHTA and FQGNSA. Trimming cost V 5 bases and J 3 bases; bases outside gene matches: 4. CDR3 residues: CASSTRTSGSYEQYF. The CDR3 nucleotides are TGTGCCAGCAGCACCCGGACTAGCGGGAGCTACGAGCAGTACTTC. Filled out from reference TRBV7-2 and TRBJ2-7, the complete variable domain reads GAGVSQSPSNKVTEKGKDVELRCDPISGHTALYWYRQSLGQGLEFLIYFQGNSAPDKSGLPSDRFSAERTGGSVSTLTIQRTQQEDSAVYLCASSTRTSGSYEQYFGPGTRLTVT.

To note about this clone: The same CDR3 is also encoded by other DNA sequences in this sample. This chain uses TRBV25-1 with TRBJ2-7; possible D gene TRBD2, 5 bases. The CDR3 is 17 residues long. Germline V gives CDR1 MGHDK, CDR2 SYGVNS. V lost 6 bases and J lost 2, with 23 bases in between. CDR3 DNA sequence: TGTGCCAGCAGCCCCGCCGAGAGAGGGCCTGCTACCTACGAGCAGTACTTC. Protein: CASSPAERGPATYEQYF.

This rearrangement joins TRBV4-2 to TRBJ2-3, with 13 bases that match TRBD2. Germline CDR1 LGHNA, CDR2 YNFKEQ. This CDR3 spans 17 amino acids. V shed 0 bases, J shed 1 base, and the junction held 1 base outside the gene matches. CDR3: CASSQELAGGGTDTQYF. CDR3 in DNA: TGTGCCAGCAGCCAAGAACTAGCGGGAGGGGGCACAGATACGCAGTATTTT.